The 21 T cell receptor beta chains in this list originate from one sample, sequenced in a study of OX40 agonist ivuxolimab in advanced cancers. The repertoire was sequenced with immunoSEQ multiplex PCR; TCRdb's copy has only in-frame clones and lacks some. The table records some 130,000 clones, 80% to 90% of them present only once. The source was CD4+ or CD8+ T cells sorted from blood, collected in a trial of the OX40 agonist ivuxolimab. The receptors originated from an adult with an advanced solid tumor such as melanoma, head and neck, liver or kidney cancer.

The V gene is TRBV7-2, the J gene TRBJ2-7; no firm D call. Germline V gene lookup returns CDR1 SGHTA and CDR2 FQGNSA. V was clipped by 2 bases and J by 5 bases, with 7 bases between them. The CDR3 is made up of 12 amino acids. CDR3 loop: CASSLSPDEQYF. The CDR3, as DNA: TGTGCCAGCAGCTTATCCCCCGACGAGCAGTACTTC.

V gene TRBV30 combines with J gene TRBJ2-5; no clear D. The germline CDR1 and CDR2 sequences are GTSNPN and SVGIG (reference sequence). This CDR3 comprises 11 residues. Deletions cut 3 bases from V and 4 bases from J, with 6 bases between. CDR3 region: CAWRVGETQYF. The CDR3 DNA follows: TGTGCCTGGAGAGTAGGAGAGACCCAGTACTTC.

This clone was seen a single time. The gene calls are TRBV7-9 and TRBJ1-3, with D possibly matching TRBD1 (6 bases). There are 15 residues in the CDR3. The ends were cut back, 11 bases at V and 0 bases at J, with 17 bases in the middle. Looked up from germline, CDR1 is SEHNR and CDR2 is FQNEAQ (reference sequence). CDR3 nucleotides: TGTGCCCAGGCCCTCGACAGGAACTCTGGAAACACCATATATTTT. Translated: CAQALDRNSGNTIYF.

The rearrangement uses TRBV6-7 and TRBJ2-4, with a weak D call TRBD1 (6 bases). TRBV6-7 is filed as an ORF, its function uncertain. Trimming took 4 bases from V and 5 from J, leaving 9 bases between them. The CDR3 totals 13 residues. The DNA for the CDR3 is TGTGCCAGCAGTTCACGGACAGAAAACATTCAGTACTTC. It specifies CASSSRTENIQYF.

CDR3 bases: TGTGCCAGCCGCCCCTGGAGCGGGACTGAAGCTTTCTTT. Translating it yields CASRPWSGTEAFF. The chain employs TRBV7-9 and TRBJ1-1, with D unresolved. Germline CDR1 and CDR2: SEHNR and FQNEAQ (reference sequence). V dropped 8 bases and J dropped 5 bases, with 15 bases sitting between them. The CDR3 extends over 13 amino acids.

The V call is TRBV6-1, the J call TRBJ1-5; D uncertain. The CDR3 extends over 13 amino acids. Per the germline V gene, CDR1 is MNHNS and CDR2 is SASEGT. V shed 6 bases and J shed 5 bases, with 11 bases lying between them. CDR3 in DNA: TGTGCCAGCAGCCCCTACGGGTATCAGCCCCAGCATTTT. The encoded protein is CASSPYGYQPQHF.

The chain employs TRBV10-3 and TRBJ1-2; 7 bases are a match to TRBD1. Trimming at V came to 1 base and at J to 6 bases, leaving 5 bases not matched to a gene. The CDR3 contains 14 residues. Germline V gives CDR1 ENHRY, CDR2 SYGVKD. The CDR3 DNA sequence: TGTGCCATCAGTGAGTACGAGGGGGCGAATGGCTACACCTTC. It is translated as CAISEYEGANGYTF.

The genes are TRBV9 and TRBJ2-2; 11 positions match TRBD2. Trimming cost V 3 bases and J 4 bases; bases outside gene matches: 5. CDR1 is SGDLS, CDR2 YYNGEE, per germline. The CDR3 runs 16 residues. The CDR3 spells CASSDSGGAGTGELFF. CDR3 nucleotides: TGTGCCAGCAGCGATAGCGGGGGGGCGGGCACCGGGGAGCTGTTTTTT.

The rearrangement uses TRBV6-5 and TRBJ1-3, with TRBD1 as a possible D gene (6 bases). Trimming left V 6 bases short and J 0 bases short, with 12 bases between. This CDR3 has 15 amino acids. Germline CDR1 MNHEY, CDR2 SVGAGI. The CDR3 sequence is CASSRTASSGNTIYF. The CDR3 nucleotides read TGTGCCAGCAGCCGGACAGCGAGCTCTGGAAACACCATATATTTT.

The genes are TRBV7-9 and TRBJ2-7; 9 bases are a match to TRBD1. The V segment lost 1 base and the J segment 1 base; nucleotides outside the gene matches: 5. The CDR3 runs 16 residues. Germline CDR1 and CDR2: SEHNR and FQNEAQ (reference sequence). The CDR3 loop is CASSLGPGQGSYEQYF. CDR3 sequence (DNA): TGTGCCAGCAGCTTAGGCCCGGGACAGGGTTCCTACGAGCAGTACTTC.

This CDR3 is CASSQDPAGGVSEAFF. DNA of the CDR3: TGCGCCAGCAGCCAAGATCCGGCAGGCGGGGTTTCTGAAGCTTTCTTT. The chain is built from TRBV4-3 and TRBJ1-1; D unresolved. V was clipped by 0 bases and J by 6 bases, with 17 bases between them. The length of the CDR3 is 16 residues. Per the germline V gene, CDR1 is LGHNA and CDR2 is YSLEER.

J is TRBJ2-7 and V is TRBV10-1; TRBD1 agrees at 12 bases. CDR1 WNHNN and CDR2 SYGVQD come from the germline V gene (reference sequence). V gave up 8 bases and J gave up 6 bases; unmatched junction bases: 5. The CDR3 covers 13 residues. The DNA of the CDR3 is TGCGCCAGCCGGGACAGGGGGCAGAGCGAGCAGTACTTC. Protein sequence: CASRDRGQSEQYF.

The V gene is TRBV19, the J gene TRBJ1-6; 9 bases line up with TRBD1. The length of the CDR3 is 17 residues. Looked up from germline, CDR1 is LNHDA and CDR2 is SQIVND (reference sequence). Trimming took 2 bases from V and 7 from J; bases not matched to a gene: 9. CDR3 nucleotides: TGTGCCAGTAGTATAAGATCGGGGACAGGGAAAAATTCACCCCTCCACTTT. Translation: CASSIRSGTGKNSPLHF.

CDR3: CASSATAGYTF. As DNA, the CDR3 is TGTGCCAGTAGCGCGACAGCGGGCTACACCTTC. The chain couples TRBV19 to TRBJ1-2, with D possibly being TRBD1 (5 bases). Germline V gives CDR1 LNHDA, CDR2 SQIVND (reference sequence). V gave up 6 bases and J gave up 8 bases, with 10 bases separating them. The length of the CDR3 is 11 residues. The full variable domain, with the rest looked up from reference TRBV19 and TRBJ1-2, is DGGITQSPKYLFRKEGQNVTLSCEQNLNHDAMYWYRQDPGQGLRLIYYSQIVNDFQKGDIAEGYSVSREKKESFPLTVTSAQKNPTAFYLCASSATAGYTFGSGTRLTVV.

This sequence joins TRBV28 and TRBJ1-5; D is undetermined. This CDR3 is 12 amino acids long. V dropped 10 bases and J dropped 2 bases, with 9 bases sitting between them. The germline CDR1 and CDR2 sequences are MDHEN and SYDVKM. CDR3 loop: CATSNGNQPQHF. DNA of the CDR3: TGTGCCACCTCCAATGGCAATCAGCCCCAGCATTTT.

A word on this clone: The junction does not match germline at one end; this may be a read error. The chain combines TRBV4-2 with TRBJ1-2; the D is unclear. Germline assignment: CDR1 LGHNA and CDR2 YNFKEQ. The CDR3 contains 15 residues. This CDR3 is CASSQDPSTFYGYIF. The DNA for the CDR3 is TGTGCCAGCAGCCAAGATCCCAGTACCTTCTATGGCTACATCTTC.

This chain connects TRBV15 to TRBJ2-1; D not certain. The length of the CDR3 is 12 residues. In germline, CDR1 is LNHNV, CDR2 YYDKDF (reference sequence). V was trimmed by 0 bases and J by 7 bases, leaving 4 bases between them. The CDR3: CATSREVNEQFF. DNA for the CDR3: TGTGCCACCAGCAGAGAGGTAAATGAGCAGTTCTTC.

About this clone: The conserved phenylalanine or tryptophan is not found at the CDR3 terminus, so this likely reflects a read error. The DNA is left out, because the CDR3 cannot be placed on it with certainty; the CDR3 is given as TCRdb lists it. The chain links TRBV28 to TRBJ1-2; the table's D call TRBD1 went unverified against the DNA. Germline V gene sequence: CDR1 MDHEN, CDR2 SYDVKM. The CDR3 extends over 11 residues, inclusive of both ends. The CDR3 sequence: CASSSSRDRVI.

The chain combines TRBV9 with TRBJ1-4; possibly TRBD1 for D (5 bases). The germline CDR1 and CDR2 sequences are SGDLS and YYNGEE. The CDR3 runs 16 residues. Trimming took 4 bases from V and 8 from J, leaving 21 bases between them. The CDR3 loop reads CASSPHAGPSLEKLFF. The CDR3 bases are TGTGCCAGCAGCCCCCACGCGGGGCCATCGCTAGAAAAACTGTTTTTT. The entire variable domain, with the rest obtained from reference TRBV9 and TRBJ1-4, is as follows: DSGVTQTPKHLITATGQRVTLRCSPRSGDLSVYWYQQSLDQGLQFLIQYYNGEERAKGNILERFSAQQFPDLHSELNLSSLELGDSALYFCASSPHAGPSLEKLFFGSGTQLSVL.

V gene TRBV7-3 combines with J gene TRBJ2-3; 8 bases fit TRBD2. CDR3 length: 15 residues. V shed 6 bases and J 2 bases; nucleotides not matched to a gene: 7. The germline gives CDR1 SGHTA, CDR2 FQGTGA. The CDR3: CASRPPGGPTDTQYF. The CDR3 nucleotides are TGTGCCAGCAGACCCCCGGGGGGGCCCACAGATACGCAGTATTTT.

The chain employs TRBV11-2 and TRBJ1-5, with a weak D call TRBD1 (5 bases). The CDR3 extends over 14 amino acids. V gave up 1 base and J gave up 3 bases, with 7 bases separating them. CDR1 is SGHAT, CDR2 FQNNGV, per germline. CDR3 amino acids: CASSLGQINQPQHF. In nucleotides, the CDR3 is TGTGCCAGCAGCTTAGGACAGATCAATCAGCCCCAGCATTTT.